A single sample gave rise to the 25 T cell receptor beta chains below, sequenced in a study of cytomegalovirus exposure and HLA in healthy donors. Assay used: immunoSEQ multiplex PCR; TCRdb lists only in-frame clones, some missing. The sample includes approximately 160,000 clones, under 95% of them seen just once. Sequencing was done on a sample of PBMCs. Source of these receptors: a woman aged 18-30 years in good health and CMV-seropositive.

The genes are TRBV30 and TRBJ1-6; D is possibly TRBD1 (5 bases). Trimming took off 3 bases at V and 8 bases at J, with 11 bases between the two ends. Germline V gene lookup returns CDR1 GTSNPN and CDR2 SVGIG (reference sequence). This CDR3 is built from 13 residues. This CDR3 reads CAWREGAYSPLHF. The CDR3 DNA sequence: TGTGCCTGGAGGGAAGGGGCTTATTCACCCCTCCACTTT.

The genes are TRBV4-1 and TRBJ2-5; TRBD2 matches 10 bases. CDR1 is MGHRA, CDR2 YSYEKL, per germline. The CDR3 runs to 15 residues. V lost 0 bases to trimming and J lost 5 bases; unmatched junction nucleotides: 3. The CDR3 loop reads CASSQDMTSGETQYF. CDR3 coding DNA: TGCGCCAGCAGCCAAGATATGACTAGCGGGGAGACCCAGTACTTC.

V and J are TRBV30 and TRBJ1-4; the match to TRBD1 covers 7 bases. Germline CDR1 reads GTSNPN; CDR2 reads SVGIG (reference sequence). CDR3 length: 17 amino acids. J gave up 8 bases and V 2 bases, and 17 bases lay outside the gene matches. CDR3 amino acids: CAWSHRGVVRGGEKLFF. The CDR3 nucleotides are TGTGCCTGGAGTCACAGGGGCGTTGTAAGGGGAGGCGAAAAACTGTTTTTT.

The DNA for the CDR3 is TGTGCCAGCAGTTTCCCGGTGGCGGGGCAAGAGACCCAGTACTTC. Translated: CASSFPVAGQETQYF. The chain joins TRBV28 to TRBJ2-5, with TRBD2 as a possible D gene (6 bases). The CDR3 runs 15 residues. CDR1 is MDHEN, CDR2 SYDVKM, per germline. The V end was cut by 3 bases, the J end by 2 bases, with 13 bases between.

This clone was seen once. The V call is TRBV27, the J call TRBJ2-3; weak D call: TRBD2 (5 bases). The ends were cut back, 4 bases at V and 0 bases at J, with 11 bases in the middle. CDR1 is MNHEY, CDR2 SMNVEV, per germline (reference sequence). This CDR3 is built from 15 residues. Here the CDR3 reads CASSSEVGSTDTQYF. The CDR3 coding sequence is TGTGCCAGCAGTTCGGAGGTCGGTAGCACAGATACGCAGTATTTT.

This rearrangement joins TRBV6-5 to TRBJ1-5; a possible D gene is TRBD1 (6 bases). Trimming removed 4 bases at V and 2 bases at J, with 9 bases between. The CDR3 is 14 amino acids. The germline gives CDR1 MNHEY, CDR2 SVGAGI. CDR3 nucleotides: TGTGCCAGCAGTTCAGGGGCGGGCAATCAGCCCCAGCATTTT. This translates into CASSSGAGNQPQHF.

CDR3 DNA sequence: TGTGCCAGCAGCTTAGACAGGGGATCTGGAAACACCATATATTTT. Its protein is CASSLDRGSGNTIYF. The V gene is TRBV13, the J gene TRBJ1-3, with 7 positions matching TRBD1. Trimming at V came to 1 base and at J to 1 base, leaving 1 base not matched to a gene. CDR1 and CDR2 from the germline V gene are PRHDT and FYEKMQ (reference sequence). There are 15 residues in the CDR3.

V and J are TRBV28 and TRBJ1-2, with TRBD1 identical over 9 bases. The CDR3 spans 12 residues. With V trimmed by 6 bases and J by 7 bases, 3 bases remained unmatched. The germline V gene encodes CDR1 MDHEN and CDR2 SYDVKM. Written as DNA, the CDR3 is TGTGCCAGCAGGACAGGGGGTGGTGGCTACACCTTC. It yields the protein CASRTGGGGYTF.

This chain links TRBV7-2 with TRBJ2-3, with D perhaps matching TRBD1 (5 bases). This CDR3 spans 14 amino acids. V was pared by 4 bases and J by 1 base, with 9 bases between. CDR1 and CDR2 (germline): SGHTA, FQGNSA. The CDR3 sequence: CASSWGRGTDTQYF. The CDR3 bases are TGTGCCAGCAGCTGGGGCAGGGGCACAGATACGCAGTATTTT.

The chain joins TRBV7-8 to TRBJ2-7, with TRBD2 identical over 13 bases. This CDR3 is 15 amino acids long. V gave up 0 bases and J gave up 7 bases; unmatched junction bases: 3. The germline CDR1 and CDR2 sequences are SGHVS and FQNEAQ. The CDR3: CASSLATSGRREQYF. The CDR3, as DNA: TGTGCCAGCAGCTTAGCGACTAGCGGGAGGAGGGAGCAGTACTTC.

In DNA form, the CDR3 reads TGTGCCAGCTCACCAAGACAGGGGGACGAGCAGTACTTC. Its translation: CASSPRQGDEQYF. V is TRBV18 and J is TRBJ2-7, with 9 bases lining up with TRBD1. Germline values: CDR1 KGHSH, CDR2 LQKENI. The V gene end was trimmed by 2 bases and the J gene end by 5 bases; junction bases not matched to a gene: 1. The CDR3 spans 13 residues.

V usage is TRBV5-1 and J usage is TRBJ2-7; a weak D match, TRBD1 (7 bases). The CDR3 totals 12 residues. Between the trimmed V and J ends, which lost 4 bases and 5 bases, there was a span of 10 bases. Germline loops: CDR1 SGHRS, CDR2 YFSETQ. The CDR3 spells CASSQGGNEQYF. The CDR3 bases are TGCGCCAGCAGCCAGGGGGGCAACGAGCAGTACTTC.

The chain combines TRBV19 with TRBJ2-2; no clear D gene. Trimming stripped 5 bases from V and 6 bases from J, with 13 bases between. This CDR3 comprises 14 residues. Germline V gives CDR1 LNHDA, CDR2 SQIVND (reference sequence). The CDR3 nucleotides read TGTGCCAGTAGTCCCGGCCCTAGTGCCGGGGAGCTGTTTTTT. Amino acid sequence: CASSPGPSAGELFF. Using reference TRBV19 and TRBJ2-2 for the parts outside the CDR3, the full variable domain is DGGITQSPKYLFRKEGQNVTLSCEQNLNHDAMYWYRQDPGQGLRLIYYSQIVNDFQKGDIAEGYSVSREKKESFPLTVTSAQKNPTAFYLCASSPGPSAGELFFGEGSRLTVL.

The genes are TRBV5-8 and TRBJ2-7, with a tentative D call TRBD2 (6 bases). The V and J ends lost 1 base and 5 bases respectively, with 16 bases between them. There are 15 residues in the CDR3. CDR1 and CDR2 from the germline V gene are SGHTS and YDEGEE. The CDR3 protein is CASSLWEDQGDEQYF. The DNA for the CDR3 is TGTGCCAGCAGCTTGTGGGAGGACCAAGGGGACGAGCAGTACTTC.

This clone was counted once. The rearrangement links TRBV7-9 to TRBJ1-1; D unclear. The CDR3 length is 14 residues. V was cut by 1 base and J by 4 bases, with 10 bases left in between. Germline CDR1 and CDR2: SEHNR and FQNEAQ (reference sequence). The CDR3 coding sequence is TGTGCCAGCAGCTTAGTTGTTTCGGGCACTGAAGCTTTCTTT. Its translation is CASSLVVSGTEAFF.

The chain is built from TRBV11-2 and TRBJ2-3, with 14 nucleotides matching TRBD2. Unmatched junction bases numbered 9, after V lost 5 bases and J lost 5 bases. The CDR3 consists of 17 residues. Germline CDR1 reads SGHAT; CDR2 reads FQNNGV. The CDR3 is CASSPGTSGRRRDTQYF. As DNA, the CDR3 is TGTGCCAGCAGCCCCGGGACTAGCGGGAGAAGACGAGATACGCAGTATTTT. The full variable domain, in which reference TRBV11-2 and TRBJ2-3 provide the parts outside the CDR3, is EAGVAQSPRYKIIEKRQSVAFWCNPISGHATLYWYQQILGQGPKLLIQFQNNGVVDDSQLPKDRFSAERLKGVDSTLKIQPAKLEDSAVYLCASSPGTSGRRRDTQYFGPGTRLTVL.

The rearrangement uses TRBV7-2 and TRBJ1-2, with 8 bases aligning to TRBD1. The CDR3 has 15 residues. V was pared by 3 bases and J by 3 bases, with 6 bases of the junction left unmatched. Germline CDR1 reads SGHTA; CDR2 reads FQGNSA. The CDR3 DNA reads as TGTGCCAGCAGCTTGGGGACAGGACCTTACTATGGCTACACCTTC. This gives the protein CASSLGTGPYYGYTF.

The V gene is TRBV6-1, the J gene TRBJ2-7, with TRBD2 matching over 12 bases. This CDR3 has 16 residues. V was clipped by 4 bases and J by 2 bases; unmatched bases: 6. Germline CDR1 reads MNHNS; CDR2 reads SASEGT. This CDR3 is CASSVTSGRRTYEQYF. The DNA of the CDR3 is TGTGCCAGCAGTGTTACTAGCGGGAGGAGGACCTACGAGCAGTACTTC.

This chain links TRBV18 with TRBJ2-1; 7 nucleotides match TRBD2. J lost 5 bases, V lost 5 bases, and 6 bases had no gene match. Germline V CDR1 and CDR2: KGHSH, LQKENI. CDR3 length: 14 amino acids. The CDR3 here is CASSGGLADNEQFF. CDR3 sequence (DNA): TGTGCCAGCTCAGGCGGCCTAGCGGACAATGAGCAGTTCTTC. The variable domain in full, with the rest retrieved from reference TRBV18 and TRBJ2-1, is NAGVMQNPRHLVRRRGQEARLRCSPMKGHSHVYWYRQLPEEGLKFMVYLQKENIIDESGMPKERFSAEFPKEGPSILRIQQVVRGDSAAYFCASSGGLADNEQFFGPGTRLTVL.

The chain uses TRBV19 and TRBJ1-3; weak D call: TRBD1 (6 bases). Germline loops: CDR1 LNHDA, CDR2 SQIVND (reference sequence). With 3 bases removed from V and 2 bases from J, the gap between germline ends came to 8 bases. The CDR3 spans 14 residues. CDR3 residues: CASSISGAGNTIYF. The CDR3 region has the DNA TGTGCCAGTAGTATCTCAGGGGCTGGAAACACCATATATTTT.

The chain combines TRBV7-2 with TRBJ2-5, with TRBD2 matching 11 bases. The CDR3 sequence is 16 residues long. V gave up 4 bases and J gave up 5 bases; unmatched junction bases: 9. CDR1 and CDR2 from the germline V gene are SGHTA and FQGNSA. CDR3 sequence reads: CASSWDSGGAAETQYF. CDR3 DNA: TGTGCCAGCAGCTGGGATAGCGGGGGGGCGGCGGAGACCCAGTACTTC.

This chain connects TRBV6-5 to TRBJ2-7, with a weak D call TRBD2 (5 bases). There are 15 residues in the CDR3. The V gene's germline CDR1 is MNHEY and CDR2 SVGAGI. V was pared by 0 bases and J by 2 bases, with 11 bases between. Here the CDR3 reads CASSYSQAVAYEQYF. CDR3 in DNA: TGTGCCAGCAGTTACTCTCAAGCGGTTGCCTACGAGCAGTACTTC.

The J gene is TRBJ1-4, the V gene TRBV5-6, with TRBD1 identical over 10 bases. The trim removed 0 bases at V and 8 bases at J, leaving 4 bases unmatched. This CDR3 has 15 amino acids. Germline V CDR1 and CDR2: SGHDT, YYEEEE. CDR3 region: CASSLETGGLEKLFF. DNA for the CDR3: TGTGCCAGCAGCTTGGAGACAGGGGGCTTAGAAAAACTGTTTTTT. Filled out from reference TRBV5-6 and TRBJ1-4, the complete variable domain reads DAGVTQSPTHLIKTRGQQVTLRCSPKSGHDTVSWYQQALGQGPQFIFQYYEEEERQRGNFPDRFSGHQFPNYSSELNVNALLLGDSALYLCASSLETGGLEKLFFGSGTQLSVL.

The rearrangement joins TRBV5-1 to TRBJ1-1; D is perhaps TRBD1 (6 bases). The CDR3 has 14 amino acids. Looked up from germline, CDR1 is SGHRS and CDR2 is YFSETQ. Between the trimmed V and J ends, which lost 3 bases and 3 bases, there was a span of 12 bases. In DNA form, the CDR3 reads TGCGCCAGCAGCTCGGGGGGCGCGGACACTGAAGCTTTCTTT. It translates to CASSSGGADTEAFF.

The CDR3 nucleotides read TGCGCCAGCAGCCAAGAGGGGGACAGGGCTCAGCCCCAGCATTTT. It translates to CASSQEGDRAQPQHF. The gene calls are TRBV4-1 and TRBJ1-5, with 9 positions matching TRBD1. Germline V gene lookup returns CDR1 MGHRA and CDR2 YSYEKL. This CDR3 has 15 residues. V lost 0 bases, J lost 6 bases, and 3 bases stayed unmatched.